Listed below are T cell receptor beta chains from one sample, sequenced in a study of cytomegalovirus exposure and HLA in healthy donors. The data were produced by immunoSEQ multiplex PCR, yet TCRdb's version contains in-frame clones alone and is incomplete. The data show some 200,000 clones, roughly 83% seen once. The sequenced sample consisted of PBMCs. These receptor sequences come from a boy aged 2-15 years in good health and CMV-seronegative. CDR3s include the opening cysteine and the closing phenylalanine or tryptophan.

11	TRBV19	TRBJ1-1	CASSIRGEAFF
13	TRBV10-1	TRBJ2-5	CASSSGVGETQYF
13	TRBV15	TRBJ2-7	CATSRVAGYEQYF
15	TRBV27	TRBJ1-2	CASSLSGGASYGYTF
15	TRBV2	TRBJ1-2	CASGDRGRGDHGYTF
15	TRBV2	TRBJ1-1	CASSEQAIMNTEAFF
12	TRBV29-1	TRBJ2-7	CSVEDRPYEQYF
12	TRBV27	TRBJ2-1	CASSLSYNEQFF
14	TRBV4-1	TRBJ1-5	CASSQGTGGQPQHF
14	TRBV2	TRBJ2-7	CASSVRSGSYEQYF
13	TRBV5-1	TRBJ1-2	CASSLEGDYGYTF
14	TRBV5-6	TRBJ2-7	CASSGGTGLDEQYF
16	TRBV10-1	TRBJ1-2	CASSEFQATPGYGYTF
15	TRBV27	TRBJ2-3	CASSLGAVSTDTQYF
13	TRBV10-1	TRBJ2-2	CASSERGNGELFF
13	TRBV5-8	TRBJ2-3	CASSLLFTDTQYF
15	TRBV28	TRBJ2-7	CASSQEDVGPYEQYF
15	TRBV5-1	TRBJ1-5	CASSLAGTGNQPQHF